One and the same sample provided the 9 T cell receptor beta chains below, sequenced in a study of blood T cell repertoires in COVID-19. Repertoires were generated with immunoSEQ multiplex PCR, while TCRdb's copy carries only in-frame clones and drops some. This sample yields 200,000 or so clones, of which roughly 80% are seen a single time; less than 7% belongs to the top ten. The sample was peripheral blood. These receptors all stem from a woman aged 65 to 85 with acute or convalescent COVID-19.

The chain combines TRBV7-9 with TRBJ2-2; D perhaps matches TRBD1 (6 bases). CDR1 is SEHNR and CDR2 is FQNEAQ in the germline V gene (reference sequence). V shed 6 bases and J shed 9 bases, with 20 bases lying between them. The CDR3 covers 15 residues. This CDR3 reads CASSSTGAQGRELFF. CDR3 DNA: TGTGCCAGCAGTTCTACCGGGGCCCAGGGGAGGGAGCTGTTTTTT.

CDR3: CASSSVNTGGGEQFF. The CDR3 bases are TGCGCCAGCAGCTCCGTTAACACAGGGGGCGGTGAGCAGTTCTTC. The V and J genes are TRBV5-1 and TRBJ2-1; 9 bases line up with TRBD1. This CDR3 is built from 15 residues. CDR1 SGHRS and CDR2 YFSETQ come from the germline V gene. Losses at the gene ends were 3 bases for V and 9 bases for J; bases not matched to a gene: 10.

This clone was observed a single time. This sequence joins TRBV19 and TRBJ1-1; a weak D match, TRBD1 (5 bases). V lost 6 bases to trimming and J lost 1 base, with 18 bases between them. CDR1 and CDR2 (germline): LNHDA, SQIVND (reference sequence). The CDR3 has 16 amino acids. Here the CDR3 reads CASSPRVGRSNTEAFF. The CDR3 region has the DNA TGTGCCAGTAGCCCCCGGGTGGGGCGGTCGAACACTGAAGCTTTCTTT.

V usage is TRBV10-1 and J usage is TRBJ2-5; D uncertain. V gave up 3 bases and J gave up 2 bases, with 10 bases separating them. Germline V lookup: CDR1 WNHNN, CDR2 SYGVQD (reference sequence). CDR3 size: 14 residues. This CDR3 reads CASSEGAIQETQYF. DNA for the CDR3: TGCGCCAGCAGTGAAGGAGCGATTCAAGAGACCCAGTACTTC.

This chain connects TRBV27 to TRBJ2-1; weak D call: TRBD1 (6 bases). This CDR3 spans 15 amino acids. Trimming left V 3 bases short and J 4 bases short, with 13 bases between. Germline V gene sequence: CDR1 MNHEY, CDR2 SMNVEV (reference sequence). CDR3 residues: CASSLGAGLYNEQFF. The CDR3 DNA reads as TGTGCCAGCAGTTTGGGGGCAGGGTTGTACAATGAGCAGTTCTTC.

This chain connects TRBV9 to TRBJ2-2; D remains ambiguous. The ends were cut back, 1 base at V and 2 bases at J, with 9 bases in the middle. Germline assignment: CDR1 SGDLS and CDR2 YYNGEE. The CDR3 contains 15 residues. The CDR3 sequence is CASSVTAYNTGELFF. DNA for the CDR3: TGTGCCAGCAGCGTAACAGCTTATAACACCGGGGAGCTGTTTTTT.

V usage is TRBV6-5 and J usage is TRBJ2-5, with 7 bases lining up with TRBD1. Trimming took 6 bases from V and 5 from J; bases not matched to a gene: 12. Looked up from germline, CDR1 is MNHEY and CDR2 is SVGAGI. CDR3 size: 15 residues. The CDR3 nucleotides read TGTGCCAGCAGCCCACCCCGACAGGGCAGGGAGACCCAGTACTTC. Translating gives CASSPPRQGRETQYF.

This clone appeared a single time. The chain links TRBV7-3 to TRBJ1-1; D is perhaps TRBD1 (6 bases). This CDR3 has 14 amino acids. V lost 5 bases and J lost 1, with 11 bases in between. Per germline, CDR1 SGHTA and CDR2 FQGTGA. As DNA, the CDR3 is TGTGCCAGCAGCCCGCAACAGGGGAACACTGAAGCTTTCTTT. Residues: CASSPQQGNTEAFF. Supplemented by reference TRBV7-3 and TRBJ1-1, the full variable domain reads GAGVSQTPSNKVTEKGKYVELRCDPISGHTALYWYRQSLGQGPEFLIYFQGTGAADDSGLPNDRFFAVRPEGSVSTLKIQRTERGDSAVYLCASSPQQGNTEAFFGQGTRLTVV.

This clone was detected only a few times. The chain combines TRBV5-8 with TRBJ1-1; 7 nucleotides match TRBD1. CDR1 and CDR2 (germline): SGHTS, YDEGEE. Germline trimming cut 2 bases from V and 0 bases from J; bases unmatched to any gene: 4. There are 15 residues in the CDR3. Here the CDR3 reads CASSFPTGVNTEAFF. Written as DNA, the CDR3 is TGTGCCAGCAGCTTTCCCACAGGGGTGAACACTGAAGCTTTCTTT.